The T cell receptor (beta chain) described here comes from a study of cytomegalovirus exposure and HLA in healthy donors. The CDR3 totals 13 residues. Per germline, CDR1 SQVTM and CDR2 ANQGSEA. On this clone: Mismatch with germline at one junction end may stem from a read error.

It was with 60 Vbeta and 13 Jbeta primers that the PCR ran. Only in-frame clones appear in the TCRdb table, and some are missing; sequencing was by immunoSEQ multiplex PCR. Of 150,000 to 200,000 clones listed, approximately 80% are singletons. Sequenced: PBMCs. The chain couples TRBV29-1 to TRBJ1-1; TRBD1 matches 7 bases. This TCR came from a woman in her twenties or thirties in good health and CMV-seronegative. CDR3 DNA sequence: TGCAGCGCCCGACCGACAGGGAACGCTGAAGCTTTCTTT. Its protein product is CSARPTGNAEAFF.